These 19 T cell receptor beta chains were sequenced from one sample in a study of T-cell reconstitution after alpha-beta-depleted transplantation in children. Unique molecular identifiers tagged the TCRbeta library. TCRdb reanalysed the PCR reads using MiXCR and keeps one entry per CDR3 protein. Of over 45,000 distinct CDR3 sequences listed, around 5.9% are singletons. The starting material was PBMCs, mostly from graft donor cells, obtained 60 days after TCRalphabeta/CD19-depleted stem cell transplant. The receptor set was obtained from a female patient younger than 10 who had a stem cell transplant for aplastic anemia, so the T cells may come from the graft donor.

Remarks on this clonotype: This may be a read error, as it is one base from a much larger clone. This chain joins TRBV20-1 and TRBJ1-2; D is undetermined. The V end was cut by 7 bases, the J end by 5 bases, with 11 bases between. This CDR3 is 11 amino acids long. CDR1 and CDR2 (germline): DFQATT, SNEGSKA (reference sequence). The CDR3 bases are TGCAGTGGGACGAGGCCTTATGGCTACACCTTC. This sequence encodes CSGTRPYGYTF.

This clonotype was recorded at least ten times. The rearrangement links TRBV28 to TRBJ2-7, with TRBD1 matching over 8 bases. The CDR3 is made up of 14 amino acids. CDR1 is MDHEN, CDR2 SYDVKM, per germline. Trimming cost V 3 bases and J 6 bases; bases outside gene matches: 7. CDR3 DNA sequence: TGTGCCAGCAGTTTTGCTCAGGGGGCGCGCGAGCAGTACTTC. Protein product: CASSFAQGAREQYF.

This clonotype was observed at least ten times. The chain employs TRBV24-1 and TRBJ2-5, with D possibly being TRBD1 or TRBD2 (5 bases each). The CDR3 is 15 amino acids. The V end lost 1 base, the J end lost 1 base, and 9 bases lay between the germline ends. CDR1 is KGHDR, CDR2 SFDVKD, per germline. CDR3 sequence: CATSDFHGGQETQYF. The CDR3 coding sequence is TGTGCCACCAGTGATTTTCATGGGGGCCAAGAGACCCAGTACTTC.

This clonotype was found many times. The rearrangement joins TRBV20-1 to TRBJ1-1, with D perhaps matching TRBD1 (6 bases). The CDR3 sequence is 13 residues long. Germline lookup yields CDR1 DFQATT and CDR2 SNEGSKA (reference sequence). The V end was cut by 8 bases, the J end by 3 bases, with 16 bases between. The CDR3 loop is CSPSAGADTEAFF. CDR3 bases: TGCAGTCCATCAGCGGGGGCGGACACTGAAGCTTTCTTT.

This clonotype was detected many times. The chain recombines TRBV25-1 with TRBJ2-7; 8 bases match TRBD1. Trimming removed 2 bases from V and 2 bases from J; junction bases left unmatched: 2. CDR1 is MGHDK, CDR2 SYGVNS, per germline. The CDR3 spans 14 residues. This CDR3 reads CASSEGTGAYEQYV. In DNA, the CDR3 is TGTGCCAGCAGTGAAGGGACAGGAGCCTACGAGCAGTACGTC.

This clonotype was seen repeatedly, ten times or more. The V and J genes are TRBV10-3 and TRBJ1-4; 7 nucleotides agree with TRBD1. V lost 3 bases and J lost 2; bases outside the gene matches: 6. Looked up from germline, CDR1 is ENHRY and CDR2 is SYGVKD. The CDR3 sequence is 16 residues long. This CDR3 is CAISDPDRATNEKLFF. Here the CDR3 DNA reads TGTGCCATCAGTGACCCTGACAGGGCCACTAATGAAAAACTGTTTTTT.

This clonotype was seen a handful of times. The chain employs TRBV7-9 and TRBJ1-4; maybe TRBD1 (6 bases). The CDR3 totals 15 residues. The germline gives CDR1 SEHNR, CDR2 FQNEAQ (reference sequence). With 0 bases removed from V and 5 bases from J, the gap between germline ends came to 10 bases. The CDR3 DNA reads TGTGCCAGCAGCTTAGCTAGCGGACAGAATGAAAAACTGTTTTTT. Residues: CASSLASGQNEKLFF.

The CDR3 coding sequence is TGTGCCAGCAGCCAAGATCTTTGGGTTCAAGAGACCCAGTACTTC. It is translated as CASSQDLWVQETQYF. The chain carries TRBV4-2 and TRBJ2-5; D gene ambiguous. V was cut by 0 bases and J by 2 bases, with 10 bases left in between. Germline V lookup: CDR1 LGHNA, CDR2 YNFKEQ. CDR3 size: 15 residues.

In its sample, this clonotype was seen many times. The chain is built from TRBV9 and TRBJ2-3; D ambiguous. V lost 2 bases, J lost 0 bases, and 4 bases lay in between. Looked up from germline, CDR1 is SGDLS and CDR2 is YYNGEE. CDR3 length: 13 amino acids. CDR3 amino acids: CASSVTSTDTQYF. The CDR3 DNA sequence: TGTGCCAGCAGCGTCACTAGCACAGATACGCAGTATTTT.

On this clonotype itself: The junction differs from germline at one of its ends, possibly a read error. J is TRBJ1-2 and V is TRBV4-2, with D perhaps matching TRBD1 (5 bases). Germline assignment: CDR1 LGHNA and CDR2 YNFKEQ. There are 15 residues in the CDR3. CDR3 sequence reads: CASSQGGKGAYGFTF. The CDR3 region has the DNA TGTGCCAGCAGCCAAGGGGGGAAAGGAGCCTATGGCTTCACCTTC.

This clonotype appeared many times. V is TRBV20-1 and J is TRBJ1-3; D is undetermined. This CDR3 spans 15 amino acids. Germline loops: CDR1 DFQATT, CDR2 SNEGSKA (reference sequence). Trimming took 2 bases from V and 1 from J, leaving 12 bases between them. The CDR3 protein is CSARRSGSSGNTIYF. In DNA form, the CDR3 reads TGCAGTGCTAGAAGGTCGGGTTCGTCTGGAAACACCATATATTTT.

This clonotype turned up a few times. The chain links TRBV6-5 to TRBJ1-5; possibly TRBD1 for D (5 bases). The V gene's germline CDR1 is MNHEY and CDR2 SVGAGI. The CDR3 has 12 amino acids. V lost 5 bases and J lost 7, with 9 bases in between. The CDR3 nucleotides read TGTGCCAGCAGTCCCCGGGGGCAGCCCCAGCATTTT. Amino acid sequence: CASSPRGQPQHF.

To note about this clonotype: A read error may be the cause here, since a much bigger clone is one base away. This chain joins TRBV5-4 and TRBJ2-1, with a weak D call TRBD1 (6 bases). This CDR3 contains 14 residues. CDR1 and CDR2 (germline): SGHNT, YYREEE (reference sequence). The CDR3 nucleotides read TGTGCCAGCAGCGGACAGAGCTCCTACAATGACCAGTTCTTC. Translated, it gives CASSGQSSYNDQFF. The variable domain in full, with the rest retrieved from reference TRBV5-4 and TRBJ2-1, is ETGVTQSPTHLIKTRGQQVTLRCSSQSGHNTVSWYQQALGQGPQFIFQYYREEENGRGNFPPRFSGLQFPNYSSELNVNALELDDSALYLCASSGQSSYNDQFFGPGTRLTVL.

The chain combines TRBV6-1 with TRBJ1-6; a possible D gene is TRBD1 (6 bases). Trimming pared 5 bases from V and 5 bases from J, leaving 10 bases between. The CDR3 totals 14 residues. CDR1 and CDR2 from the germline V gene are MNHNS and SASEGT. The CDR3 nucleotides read TGTGCCAGCAGTTCCGGGACAAATAATTCACCCCTCCACTTT. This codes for CASSSGTNNSPLHF.

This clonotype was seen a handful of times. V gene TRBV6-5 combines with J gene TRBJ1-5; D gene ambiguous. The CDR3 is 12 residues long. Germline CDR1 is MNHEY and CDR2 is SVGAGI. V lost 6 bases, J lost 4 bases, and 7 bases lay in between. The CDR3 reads CASRTGNQPQHF. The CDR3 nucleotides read TGTGCCAGCAGGACGGGTAATCAGCCCCAGCATTTT.

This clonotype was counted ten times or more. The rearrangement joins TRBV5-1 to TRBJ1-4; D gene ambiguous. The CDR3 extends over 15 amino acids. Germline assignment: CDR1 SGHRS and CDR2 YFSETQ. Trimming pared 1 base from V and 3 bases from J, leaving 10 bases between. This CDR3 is CASSLQSAPNEKLFF. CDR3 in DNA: TGCGCCAGCAGCTTGCAGTCAGCTCCTAATGAAAAACTGTTTTTT.

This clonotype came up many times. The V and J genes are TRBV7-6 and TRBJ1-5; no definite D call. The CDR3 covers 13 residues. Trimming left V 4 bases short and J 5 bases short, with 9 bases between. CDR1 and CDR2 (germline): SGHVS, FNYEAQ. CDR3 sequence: CASSSSRYQPQHF. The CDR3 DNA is TGTGCCAGCAGCTCTTCGAGATATCAGCCCCAGCATTTT.

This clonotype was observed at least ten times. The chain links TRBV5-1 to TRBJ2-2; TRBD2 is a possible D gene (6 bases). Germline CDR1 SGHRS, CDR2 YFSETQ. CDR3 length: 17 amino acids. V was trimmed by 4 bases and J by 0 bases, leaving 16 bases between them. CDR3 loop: CASSPTWGDPNTGELFF. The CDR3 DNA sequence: TGCGCCAGCAGCCCGACGTGGGGGGACCCGAACACCGGGGAGCTGTTTTTT.

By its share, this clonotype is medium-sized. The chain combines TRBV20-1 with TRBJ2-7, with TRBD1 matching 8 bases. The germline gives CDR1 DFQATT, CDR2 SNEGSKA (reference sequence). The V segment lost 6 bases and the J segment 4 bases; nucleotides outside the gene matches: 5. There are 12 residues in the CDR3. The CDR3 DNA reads TGCAGTGCCGACAGGGGTGGGTACGAGCAGTACTTC. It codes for CSADRGGYEQYF.